Presented here are 27 T cell receptor beta chains from one specimen sequenced in a study of early stage breast cancer tumors. TCRdb's table, derived via immunoSEQ multiplex PCR, lists solely in-frame clones and lacks some. The sample shows 39,000 or so clones, around two thirds of them seen only once. The sample consisted of blood. These receptors originate from a person aged 45 to 59 with breast cancer.

This clone came up a few times. The V and J genes are TRBV7-3 and TRBJ1-3; 9 nucleotides line up with TRBD1. CDR1 SGHTA and CDR2 FQGTGA come from the germline V gene. The junction had 5 bases not matched to a gene; V was cut back by 4 bases and J by 7 bases. This CDR3 contains 14 residues. The CDR3 sequence is CASSSPGQGNTIYF. The CDR3 coding sequence is TGTGCCAGCAGCTCACCTGGACAGGGGAACACCATATATTTT. The whole variable domain, filled in from reference TRBV7-3 and TRBJ1-3, reads GAGVSQTPSNKVTEKGKYVELRCDPISGHTALYWYRQSLGQGPEFLIYFQGTGAADDSGLPNDRFFAVRPEGSVSTLKIQRTERGDSAVYLCASSSPGQGNTIYFGEGSWLTVV.

This chain uses TRBV27 with TRBJ1-2; 7 nucleotides match TRBD1. Germline assignment: CDR1 MNHEY and CDR2 SMNVEV (reference sequence). The CDR3 consists of 16 residues. V lost 5 bases to trimming and J lost 4 bases; unmatched junction nucleotides: 13. The CDR3 sequence: CASSPLEGGAFYGYTF. CDR3 sequence (DNA): TGTGCCAGCAGTCCCCTGGAAGGGGGCGCTTTCTATGGCTACACCTTC.

The rearrangement joins TRBV11-2 to TRBJ2-5, with D uncertain. Trimming removed 5 bases from V and 5 bases from J, with 6 bases in between. Germline lookup yields CDR1 SGHAT and CDR2 FQNNGV. The CDR3 totals 11 residues. In DNA, the CDR3 is TGTGCCAGCAGCCCTTTGGAGACCCAGTACTTC. This gives the protein CASSPLETQYF.

The rearrangement uses TRBV7-9 and TRBJ2-6, with a weak D call TRBD2 (6 bases). The germline V gene encodes CDR1 SEHNR and CDR2 FQNEAQ (reference sequence). The CDR3 spans 13 residues. The ends were cut back, 8 bases at V and 2 bases at J, with 7 bases in the middle. This chain's CDR3 is CASGEAGANVLTF. DNA of the CDR3: TGTGCCAGCGGGGAGGCTGGGGCCAACGTCCTGACTTTC.

The chain recombines TRBV29-1 with TRBJ2-1, with 9 bases lining up with TRBD2. The CDR3 spans 16 residues. Germline trimming cut 5 bases from V and 4 bases from J; bases unmatched to any gene: 12. Germline V CDR1 and CDR2: SQVTM, ANQGSEA. CDR3 sequence: CSVPRSAGGKYNEQFF. CDR3 nucleotide sequence: TGCAGCGTTCCCCGGAGTGCGGGGGGGAAATACAATGAGCAGTTCTTC.

The chain combines TRBV28 with TRBJ2-7; 7 positions agree with TRBD2. The trim removed 2 bases at V and 0 bases at J, leaving 4 bases unmatched. Per germline, CDR1 MDHEN and CDR2 SYDVKM. The CDR3 extends over 15 amino acids. The CDR3, as DNA: TGTGCCAGCAGTTTACGTCTAGCGGACTCCTACGAGCAGTACTTC. It yields the protein CASSLRLADSYEQYF. The whole variable domain, remainder taken from reference TRBV28 and TRBJ2-7, is DVKVTQSSRYLVKRTGEKVFLECVQDMDHENMFWYRQDPGLGLRLIYFSYDVKMKEKGDIPEGYSVSREKKERFSLILESASTNQTSMYLCASSLRLADSYEQYFGPGTRLTVT.

The V gene is TRBV6-1, the J gene TRBJ1-5, with D possibly TRBD1 on 5 matching bases. Per the germline V gene, CDR1 is MNHNS and CDR2 is SASEGT. The CDR3 totals 15 residues. Between the trimmed V and J ends, which lost 3 bases and 2 bases, there was a span of 11 bases. CDR3: CASSDRRGGNQPQHF. The CDR3 bases are TGTGCCAGCAGTGATCGGAGGGGAGGCAATCAGCCCCAGCATTTT.

V is TRBV4-1 and J is TRBJ2-1, with 11 bases that match TRBD2. The trim removed 3 bases at V and 2 bases at J, leaving 6 bases unmatched. CDR1 MGHRA and CDR2 YSYEKL come from the germline V gene. The CDR3 contains 17 residues. The CDR3: CASSQRSGRAAYNEQFF. In nucleotides, the CDR3 is TGCGCCAGCAGCCAGCGTAGCGGGAGGGCGGCCTACAATGAGCAGTTCTTC.

The chain employs TRBV4-2 and TRBJ2-7, with 12 bases lining up with TRBD2. Trimming removed 0 bases from V and 7 bases from J; junction bases left unmatched: 4. The length of the CDR3 is 15 residues. From germline, CDR1 is LGHNA and CDR2 YNFKEQ. The CDR3 protein is CASSQDLGTSGEQYF. In DNA form, the CDR3 reads TGTGCCAGCAGCCAAGATCTCGGGACTAGCGGGGAGCAGTACTTC.

There are a few counts of this clone. This CDR3 is CASSQVGDEQYF. The CDR3 DNA reads as TGTGCCAGCAGCCAAGTCGGGGACGAGCAGTACTTC. The chain joins TRBV4-2 to TRBJ2-7, with D maybe TRBD2 (5 bases). CDR1 and CDR2 from the germline V gene are LGHNA and YNFKEQ. V lost 1 base, J lost 5 bases, and 6 bases lay in between. This CDR3 comprises 12 residues.

The genes are TRBV10-3 and TRBJ1-1; possibly TRBD1 for D (6 bases). Germline V lookup: CDR1 ENHRY, CDR2 SYGVKD. Deletions cut 3 bases from V and 2 bases from J, with 10 bases between. CDR3 size: 14 residues. CDR3 amino acids: CAISDGQRNTEAFF. The CDR3 nucleotides are TGTGCCATCAGTGACGGACAGAGAAACACTGAAGCTTTCTTT.

This sequence joins TRBV14 and TRBJ2-3, with 9 bases fitting TRBD2. The CDR3 sequence is 15 residues long. From germline, CDR1 is SGHDN and CDR2 FVKESK. V was pared by 0 bases and J by 5 bases, with 3 bases of the junction left unmatched. CDR3 amino acids: CASSQDTSGLDTQYF. The CDR3 DNA reads as TGTGCCAGCAGCCAAGATACTAGCGGGCTAGATACGCAGTATTTT. The entire variable domain, with the rest obtained from reference TRBV14 and TRBJ2-3, is as follows: EAGVTQFPSHSVIEKGQTVTLRCDPISGHDNLYWYRRVMGKEIKFLLHFVKESKQDESGMPNNRFLAERTGGTYSTLKVQPAELEDSGVYFCASSQDTSGLDTQYFGPGTRLTVL.

The genes are TRBV9 and TRBJ2-3, with TRBD1 identical over 7 bases. The CDR3 is 13 amino acids. CDR1 SGDLS and CDR2 YYNGEE come from the germline V gene. The V gene end was trimmed by 4 bases and the J gene end by 4 bases; junction bases not matched to a gene: 3. The CDR3 spells CASSRGQADTQYF. In nucleotides, the CDR3 is TGTGCCAGCAGCAGAGGACAGGCAGATACGCAGTATTTT. The variable domain in full, completed from reference TRBV9 and TRBJ2-3, reads DSGVTQTPKHLITATGQRVTLRCSPRSGDLSVYWYQQSLDQGLQFLIQYYNGEERAKGNILERFSAQQFPDLHSELNLSSLELGDSALYFCASSRGQADTQYFGPGTRLTVL.

J is TRBJ2-2 and V is TRBV7-2; 8 nucleotides match TRBD1. The V and J ends lost 5 bases and 7 bases, in that order; junction bases with no gene match: 3. This CDR3 spans 13 amino acids. Germline V CDR1 and CDR2: SGHTA, FQGNSA. For the CDR3, the DNA is TGTGCCAGCAGCGGAGACAGGGGCGGGGAGCTGTTTTTT. Translation gives CASSGDRGGELFF.

The V and J genes are TRBV27 and TRBJ2-5; 10 bases are a match to TRBD1. Looked up from germline, CDR1 is MNHEY and CDR2 is SMNVEV (reference sequence). The CDR3 contains 17 residues. Trimming at V came to 3 bases and at J to 4 bases, leaving 11 bases not matched to a gene. The CDR3 DNA reads TGTGCCAGCAGTTTCTATCGACCGGACAGGGGGGGAGAGACCCAGTACTTC. Protein product: CASSFYRPDRGGETQYF.

V is TRBV6-4 and J is TRBJ2-3; TRBD2 aligns across 14 bases. There are 14 residues in the CDR3. Germline CDR1 is MRHNA and CDR2 is SNTAGT. J lost 7 bases, V lost 8 bases, and 5 bases had no gene match. The DNA for the CDR3 is TGTGCCAGCGGACTAGCGGGAGGCCGAAATACGCAGTATTTT. It encodes CASGLAGGRNTQYF.

This clone was seen a few times. The genes are TRBV18 and TRBJ1-5, with D uncertain. CDR3 length equals 13 residues. V was trimmed by 2 bases and J by 7 bases, leaving 9 bases between them. CDR1 is KGHSH, CDR2 LQKENI, per germline. CDR3 coding DNA: TGTGCCAGCTCACCAGACAACCTCCAGCCCCAGCATTTT. Translated: CASSPDNLQPQHF.

In nucleotides, the CDR3 is TGCGCCAGCAGCCCGACCTCCGGGACAGGGTTTGAGACCCAGTACTTC. Protein sequence: CASSPTSGTGFETQYF. The chain combines TRBV5-1 with TRBJ2-5; 9 nucleotides align to TRBD1. Trimming at V came to 4 bases and at J to 5 bases, leaving 12 bases not matched to a gene. The germline gives CDR1 SGHRS, CDR2 YFSETQ. The CDR3 runs to 16 residues.

The gene calls are TRBV5-6 and TRBJ2-7; TRBD1 is a possible D gene (5 bases). The CDR3 is made up of 14 amino acids. Germline assignment: CDR1 SGHDT and CDR2 YYEEEE. The germline V and J ends were trimmed by 1 base and 3 bases, with 11 bases remaining between them. The CDR3 sequence: CASSLQGLLYEQYV. Written as DNA, the CDR3 is TGTGCCAGCAGCTTGCAGGGCCTGCTCTACGAGCAGTACGTC.

The chain uses TRBV7-9 and TRBJ1-1; the match to TRBD1 covers 8 bases. The CDR3 spans 14 residues. Trimming removed 5 bases from V and 6 bases from J; junction bases left unmatched: 8. CDR1 is SEHNR, CDR2 FQNEAQ, per germline (reference sequence). CDR3 loop: CASSLTGGIPEAFF. In DNA, the CDR3 is TGTGCCAGCAGCCTAACAGGGGGAATTCCTGAAGCTTTCTTT.

This chain links TRBV2 with TRBJ2-6, with a tentative D call TRBD2 (5 bases). V lost 3 bases and J lost 3, with 9 bases in between. Germline CDR1 is SNHLY and CDR2 is FYNNEI. The CDR3 is 15 residues long. CDR3 amino acids: CASSDGADGANVLTF. In DNA, the CDR3 is TGTGCCAGCAGTGATGGAGCGGATGGGGCCAACGTCCTGACTTTC.

The gene calls are TRBV6-5 and TRBJ2-3; TRBD2 matches 14 bases. This CDR3 comprises 15 residues. The J segment lost 8 bases and the V segment lost 6 bases, leaving 7 bases of the junction unmatched. Germline V lookup: CDR1 MNHEY, CDR2 SVGAGI. The CDR3 loop reads CASSTYGTSGGTQYF. The CDR3, as DNA: TGTGCCAGCAGCACCTATGGGACTAGCGGGGGTACGCAGTATTTT.

V is TRBV19 and J is TRBJ2-1, with D unclear. Germline V gene lookup returns CDR1 LNHDA and CDR2 SQIVND (reference sequence). V gave up 7 bases and J gave up 10 bases, with 14 bases separating them. The CDR3 is made up of 12 amino acids. The CDR3 DNA follows: TGTGCCAGTAAGGATAGCCGGCCCGAGCAGTTCTTC. This encodes CASKDSRPEQFF.

The rearrangement joins TRBV5-1 to TRBJ2-3, with 10 bases fitting TRBD2. In germline, CDR1 is SGHRS, CDR2 YFSETQ. J gave up 0 bases and V 3 bases, and 4 bases lay outside the gene matches. The CDR3 extends over 16 amino acids. CDR3 bases: TGCGCCAGCAGCTCAAAGACTAGCGGGAGCACAGATACGCAGTATTTT. It is translated as CASSSKTSGSTDTQYF.

The CDR3 bases are TGTGCCAGCAGCCTCAATACCGGGGCGAACACCGGGGAGCTGTTTTTT. This gives the protein CASSLNTGANTGELFF. The V gene is TRBV16, the J gene TRBJ2-2; perhaps TRBD2 as D (5 bases). CDR3 length: 16 residues. CDR1 and CDR2 (germline): KGHSY, FQNENV. Trimming pared 4 bases from V and 0 bases from J, leaving 12 bases between.

The V call is TRBV5-5, the J call TRBJ2-7; D possibly corresponds to TRBD2 (6 bases). The germline V gene has CDR1 SGHKS and CDR2 YYEKEE (reference sequence). The CDR3 has 16 residues. V lost 0 bases, J lost 9 bases, and 22 bases lay in between. As DNA, the CDR3 is TGTGCCAGCAGCTTGGTAGGAGGGACGGCCGATTATGGGCAGTACTTC. Translation gives CASSLVGGTADYGQYF. Filled out from reference TRBV5-5 and TRBJ2-7, the complete variable domain reads DAGVTQSPTHLIKTRGQQVTLRCSPISGHKSVSWYQQVLGQGPQFIFQYYEKEERGRGNFPDRFSARQFPNYSSELNVNALLLGDSALYLCASSLVGGTADYGQYFGPGTRLTVT.

The chain employs TRBV20-1 and TRBJ2-7; maybe TRBD1 (6 bases). The CDR3 loop spans 11 amino acids. CDR1 is DFQATT and CDR2 is SNEGSKA in the germline V gene (reference sequence). V was clipped by 6 bases and J by 5 bases, with 11 bases between them. CDR3 amino acids: CSARGLDEQYF. DNA of the CDR3: TGCAGTGCGAGGGGGTTGGACGAGCAGTACTTC.